This T cell receptor (beta chain) emerged from a study of radiation and T cells in renal cell carcinoma. TCRdb's table, derived via immunoSEQ multiplex PCR, lists solely in-frame clones and lacks some. Among roughly 160,000 clones listed, 88% were seen once. The CDR3 has 13 amino acids. Germline values: CDR1 LNHDA, CDR2 SQIVND (reference sequence). V shed 7 bases, J shed 6 bases, and the junction held 6 bases outside the gene matches. Time point reported: blood 4 weeks post-SBRT, at nephrectomy. As to treatment: 15 Gy SBRT to primary tumor, nephrectomy 4 weeks later. Serial blood draws occurred at baseline and 2 and 4 weeks post-SBRT.

This chain connects TRBV19 to TRBJ1-2; 9 positions match TRBD1. This TCR was sampled from a woman aged 45-60 years with renal cell carcinoma. The material sequenced was blood, taken from a patient whose treatment included radiotherapy and nephrectomy. This CDR3 reads CASTRDRDDGYTF. As DNA, the CDR3 is TGTGCCAGTACCCGGGACAGGGATGATGGCTACACCTTC.